This entry lists 10 T cell receptor beta chains sequenced from one sample in a study of blood T cells in healthy people across ages. Primers used in a second PCR of roughly 7 to 12 cycles were a sample-barcoded 5' primer and a J-beta primer mix. Using its own MiXCR run on the 5' RACE reads, TCRdb lists one record per CDR3 protein. The top ten hold 15% to 20% of the sample, which has around 900,000 distinct CDR3 sequences, around 28% seen once. Sequenced sample: blood. The receptors were sampled from a woman of 80 years or more in good health.

The gene calls are TRBV10-3 and TRBJ1-5; unclear D gene. The length of the CDR3 is 12 residues. Trimming pared 5 bases from V and 0 bases from J, leaving 2 bases between. Germline CDR1 is ENHRY and CDR2 is SYGVKD. The DNA of the CDR3 is TGTGCCATCAGTATTAGCAATCAGCCCCAGCATTTT. Translation: CAISISNQPQHF.

About this clonotype itself: It may be a read error: a sequence one base away is much more abundant. The J gene is TRBJ1-6, the V gene TRBV7-9; TRBD1 matches 7 bases. Germline lookup yields CDR1 SEHNR and CDR2 FQNEAQ (reference sequence). CDR3 size: 15 residues. In DNA form, the CDR3 reads TGTGCCAGCAGCCCTCCACAGGGGTATAAATCACCCCTCCACTTT. Translation: CASSPPQGYKSPLHF.

This clonotype was counted many times. J is TRBJ2-6 and V is TRBV11-1; a possible D gene is TRBD1 (8 bases). Germline assignment: CDR1 SGHAT and CDR2 FQDESV (reference sequence). The V and J ends lost 6 bases and 2 bases respectively, with 11 bases between them. This CDR3 is 15 amino acids long. The CDR3 is CASSTGGAGANVLTF. The CDR3 DNA follows: TGTGCCAGCAGTACAGGGGGGGCTGGGGCCAACGTCCTGACTTTC.

On this clonotype itself: At one of its ends the junction is not consistent with the germline gene, which may arise from a read error. CDR3: CTSSWGEKLFF. CDR3 DNA sequence: TGTACCAGCTCCTGGGGTGAAAAACTGTTTTTT. V gene TRBV12-3 or TRBV12-4 combines with J gene TRBJ1-4; D remains unclear. The CDR3 length is 11 residues.

This clonotype was detected ten times or more. This sequence joins TRBV7-9 and TRBJ2-1, with 8 bases lining up with TRBD1. The V and J ends lost 1 base and 6 bases, in that order; junction bases with no gene match: 8. This CDR3 is 16 amino acids long. The germline V gene has CDR1 SEHNR and CDR2 FQNEAQ (reference sequence). The CDR3 sequence is CASSLEGQGALNEQFF. The CDR3 region has the DNA TGTGCCAGCAGCTTAGAGGGCCAGGGGGCCCTCAATGAGCAGTTCTTC.

The genes are TRBV7-8 and TRBJ1-2, with 8 bases fitting TRBD1. The CDR3 totals 18 residues. The germline gives CDR1 SGHVS, CDR2 FQNEAQ. Unmatched junction bases numbered 15, after V lost 1 base and J lost 5 bases. CDR3 in DNA: TGTGCCAGCAGCTTAGATCGCGGGGGGACAGGAAGGGGTTATGGCTACACCTTC. It encodes CASSLDRGGTGRGYGYTF.

This clonotype came up many times. The V and J genes are TRBV5-6 and TRBJ2-3, with 10 bases fitting TRBD2. The CDR3 has 15 residues. The V gene end was trimmed by 1 base and the J gene end by 3 bases; junction bases not matched to a gene: 2. Germline V CDR1 and CDR2: SGHDT, YYEEEE. In DNA form, the CDR3 reads TGTGCCAGCAGCTTGATTAGCGGGGGGACAGATACGCAGTATTTT. This translates into CASSLISGGTDTQYF.

The sample holds many counts of this clonotype. This chain links TRBV9 with TRBJ1-1, with D perhaps TRBD1 (5 bases). CDR1 is SGDLS and CDR2 is YYNGEE in the germline V gene. The germline V and J ends were trimmed by 5 bases and 4 bases, with 12 bases remaining between them. This CDR3 is 13 amino acids long. The CDR3 is CASSAAGGTEAFF. The CDR3 nucleotides are TGTGCCAGCAGTGCAGCTGGGGGCACTGAAGCTTTCTTT.

This clonotype was found many times. The genes are TRBV12-3 or TRBV12-4 and TRBJ2-1; D tentatively fits TRBD1 or TRBD2 (6 bases each). CDR3 size: 18 residues. The V end was cut by 7 bases, the J end by 5 bases, with 27 bases between. In nucleotides, the CDR3 is TGTGCCAGCACCTCCCTCGGGGGCGCGAACCTAGGGCACAATGAGCAGTTCTTC. Encoded protein: CASTSLGGANLGHNEQFF.

Comments on this clonotype: A read error is possible here, since a much larger clone lies one base away. The rearrangement joins TRBV4-3 to TRBJ2-5, with TRBD1 as a possible D gene (6 bases). The length of the CDR3 is 16 residues. The germline V gene encodes CDR1 LGHNA and CDR2 YSLEER. The V and J ends lost 0 bases and 11 bases respectively, with 22 bases between them. The CDR3 nucleotides read TGCGCCAGCAGCCAAGAAGTCGTCAGGGGTAGACGAGAGCAGTACTTC. The encoded protein is CASSQEVVRGRREQYF.